Each of the 23 T cell receptor beta chains below was sequenced from the same sample in a study of blood T cell repertoires in COVID-19. The method was immunoSEQ multiplex PCR; TCRdb's version includes in-frame clones alone and lacks a portion of them. The table includes 150,000 to 200,000 clones, about 76% detected once. The specimen sequenced was peripheral blood. These receptor sequences come from a woman aged 40 to 50 with COVID-19, enrolled during active disease.

The genes are TRBV2 and TRBJ2-7; 8 bases are shared with TRBD2. Trimming cost V 7 bases and J 5 bases; bases outside gene matches: 7. Germline lookup yields CDR1 SNHLY and CDR2 FYNNEI. CDR3 size: 13 residues. The chain's CDR3 is CASNRLASNEQYF. The CDR3 nucleotides are TGTGCCAGCAATAGACTAGCGTCCAACGAGCAGTACTTC.

The genes are TRBV6-5 and TRBJ2-7; D uncertain. V dropped 2 bases and J dropped 4 bases, with 15 bases sitting between them. The germline V gene has CDR1 MNHEY and CDR2 SVGAGI. The CDR3 extends over 15 amino acids. Here the CDR3 reads CASSYDKSSGYEQYF. CDR3 nucleotides: TGTGCCAGCAGTTACGATAAGTCTAGTGGGTACGAGCAGTACTTC.

The CDR3 is CASTFSGDYGYTF. The DNA for the CDR3 is TGTGCCAGCACATTTTCCGGGGACTATGGCTACACCTTC. This rearrangement joins TRBV2 to TRBJ1-2, with D hard to call. The CDR3 contains 13 residues. Germline V gene data show CDR1 as SNHLY and CDR2 as FYNNEI. V dropped 7 bases and J dropped 3 bases, with 12 bases sitting between them.

The chain uses TRBV5-4 and TRBJ1-2; tentatively, D is TRBD1 (5 bases). Germline V gives CDR1 SGHNT, CDR2 YYREEE (reference sequence). Trimming took 4 bases from V and 6 from J, leaving 13 bases between them. CDR3 size: 13 residues. The CDR3 DNA reads TGTGCCAGCAGCGGGTCGACAGCCCATGGCTACACCTTC. Its translation: CASSGSTAHGYTF.

The chain combines TRBV12-3 or TRBV12-4 with TRBJ2-7, with D possibly matching TRBD1 (5 bases). The ends were cut back, 2 bases at V and 1 base at J, with 6 bases in the middle. CDR3 length: 13 amino acids. The CDR3 DNA sequence: TGTGCCAGCAGTTTACAGGGATCCTACGAGCAGTACTTC. It codes for CASSLQGSYEQYF.

This clone showed up just once. This rearrangement joins TRBV5-4 to TRBJ2-3, with 14 bases that match TRBD2. Per the germline V gene, CDR1 is SGHNT and CDR2 is YYREEE (reference sequence). The CDR3 is 16 amino acids. Trimming took 4 bases from V and 6 from J; bases not matched to a gene: 7. The CDR3 DNA is TGTGCCAGCAGCCGCCGACTAGCGGGGGGGCCCGATACGCAGTATTTT. Its protein is CASSRRLAGGPDTQYF.

The V gene is TRBV12-3 or TRBV12-4, the J gene TRBJ1-1; no definite D call. The CDR3 sequence is 12 residues long. V shed 5 bases and J shed 1 base, with 5 bases lying between them. CDR3 region: CASSRENTEAFF. CDR3 DNA: TGTGCCAGCAGTCGGGAGAACACTGAAGCTTTCTTT.

The chain is built from TRBV5-4 and TRBJ2-2, with TRBD1 matching 8 bases. Looked up from germline, CDR1 is SGHNT and CDR2 is YYREEE (reference sequence). CDR3 size: 17 residues. Unmatched junction bases numbered 10, after V lost 4 bases and J lost 2 bases. The CDR3 protein is CASSRGRQGSNTGELFF. CDR3 DNA sequence: TGTGCCAGCAGCCGAGGACGACAGGGGTCTAACACCGGGGAGCTGTTTTTT.

V is TRBV11-2 and J is TRBJ2-5, with 8 bases that match TRBD2. The V gene's germline CDR1 is SGHAT and CDR2 FQNNGV. The CDR3 has 15 residues. With 2 bases clipped from V and 2 bases from J, the junction kept 4 bases outside the gene matches. Here the CDR3 reads CASSLYGGDQETQYF. In DNA, the CDR3 is TGTGCCAGCAGCTTATACGGGGGGGATCAAGAGACCCAGTACTTC.

A few counts support this clone. The rearrangement joins TRBV10-1 to TRBJ2-1; 10 nucleotides align to TRBD2. CDR1 and CDR2 (germline): WNHNN, SYGVQD (reference sequence). The CDR3 is made up of 14 amino acids. The trim removed 8 bases at V and 7 bases at J, leaving 8 bases unmatched. The CDR3 bases are TGCGCCAGCGCCCCTAGCGGGAGCCCTAATGAGCAGTTCTTC. This codes for CASAPSGSPNEQFF.

The gene calls are TRBV6-5 and TRBJ2-3, with D possibly TRBD2 on 5 matching bases. V lost 6 bases to trimming and J lost 4 bases, with 17 bases between them. CDR3 size: 15 residues. Germline-derived CDR1 and CDR2 are MNHEY and SVGAGI. The CDR3 is CASSPDPRVPDTQYF. In nucleotides, the CDR3 is TGTGCCAGCAGCCCCGACCCGAGGGTCCCAGATACGCAGTATTTT.

J is TRBJ2-7 and V is TRBV2, with a possible D match to TRBD1 (5 bases). Germline CDR1 and CDR2: SNHLY and FYNNEI. This CDR3 is 13 amino acids long. V lost 7 bases, J lost 0 bases, and 10 bases lay in between. CDR3 residues: CASKVQGSYEQYF. CDR3 coding DNA: TGTGCCAGCAAGGTCCAGGGCTCCTACGAGCAGTACTTC.

The rearrangement uses TRBV7-9 and TRBJ1-1, with D possibly TRBD1 on 5 matching bases. Per germline, CDR1 SEHNR and CDR2 FQNEAQ (reference sequence). V shed 0 bases and J shed 5 bases, with 10 bases lying between them. This CDR3 comprises 14 residues. The CDR3: CASSLAQGGTEAFF. The CDR3 DNA reads as TGTGCCAGCAGCTTAGCCCAGGGAGGGACTGAAGCTTTCTTT. The whole variable domain, filled in from reference TRBV7-9 and TRBJ1-1, reads DTGVSQNPRHKITKRGQNVTFRCDPISEHNRLYWYRQTLGQGPEFLTYFQNEAQLEKSRLLSDRFSAERPKGSFSTLEIQRTEQGDSAMYLCASSLAQGGTEAFFGQGTRLTVV.

The gene calls are TRBV23-1 and TRBJ2-7, with D unclear. TRBV23-1 qualifies as an ORF whose function is uncertain. Trimming removed 5 bases at V and 0 bases at J, with 29 bases between. This CDR3 region has 20 residues. This CDR3 reads CASSLYRVRRKNLSSYEQYF. The CDR3 bases are TGCGCCAGCAGTTTGTACCGCGTTCGGCGGAAGAACCTCAGCTCCTACGAGCAGTACTTC.

The rearrangement uses TRBV4-3 and TRBJ1-1, with D possibly TRBD1 on 5 matching bases. Per germline, CDR1 LGHNA and CDR2 YSLEER. The CDR3 runs 21 residues. V was trimmed by 0 bases and J by 5 bases, leaving 31 bases between them. CDR3 nucleotide sequence: TGCGCCAGCAGCCAAGAGGCAGGGAAGGGTGGATCGGTTGGTCTTGGTACTGAAGCTTTCTTT. Protein sequence: CASSQEAGKGGSVGLGTEAFF.

The rearrangement joins TRBV6-5 to TRBJ2-3, with D perhaps matching TRBD1 (6 bases). The CDR3 loop spans 13 amino acids. CDR1 and CDR2 (germline): MNHEY, SVGAGI. Trimming removed 4 bases at V and 3 bases at J, with 8 bases between. The CDR3 is CASSLTGTDTQYF. The CDR3 DNA reads TGTGCCAGCAGTTTAACAGGGACAGATACGCAGTATTTT.

The chain uses TRBV10-1 and TRBJ2-7, with D maybe TRBD1 (6 bases). V was shortened by 6 bases and J by 2 bases, with 14 bases between the two germline ends. Germline V CDR1 and CDR2: WNHNN, SYGVQD (reference sequence). This CDR3 has 14 residues. The CDR3 DNA is TGCGCCAGCAGCTATGCGACAGGACCCTACGAGCAGTACTTC. Encoded protein: CASSYATGPYEQYF.

This sequence joins TRBV5-1 and TRBJ2-4; a weak D match, TRBD2 (5 bases). There are 16 residues in the CDR3. Germline values: CDR1 SGHRS, CDR2 YFSETQ. Trimming took off 4 bases at V and 1 base at J, with 15 bases between the two ends. CDR3 residues: CASSPGPLAAKNIQYF. The CDR3 coding sequence is TGCGCCAGCAGCCCCGGCCCCTTAGCGGCCAAAAACATTCAGTACTTC.

The V gene is TRBV2, the J gene TRBJ2-5; TRBD1 agrees at 7 bases. The CDR3 has 12 amino acids. Germline CDR1 is SNHLY and CDR2 is FYNNEI. V shed 10 bases, J shed 5 bases, and the junction held 7 bases outside the gene matches. In DNA, the CDR3 is TGTGCCACCGGGGACAGACGGGAGACCCAGTACTTC. Its protein product is CATGDRRETQYF.

This clone was observed a single time. The rearrangement links TRBV5-1 to TRBJ1-1; D is undetermined. The length of the CDR3 is 14 residues. Germline loops: CDR1 SGHRS, CDR2 YFSETQ. V was pared by 1 base and J by 0 bases, with 7 bases between. The CDR3, as DNA: TGCGCCAGCAGCTTGACAGAGCTGAACACTGAAGCTTTCTTT. Amino acids: CASSLTELNTEAFF.

This chain joins TRBV7-9 and TRBJ1-1; D is undetermined. Per germline, CDR1 SEHNR and CDR2 FQNEAQ (reference sequence). V dropped 6 bases and J dropped 6 bases, with 14 bases sitting between them. The CDR3 runs 13 residues. The CDR3 region is CASSSRGGSEAFF. The CDR3 DNA sequence: TGTGCCAGCAGTTCTCGAGGAGGTTCTGAAGCTTTCTTT.

The chain joins TRBV3-1 (or the pseudogene TRBV3-2) to TRBJ2-7, with TRBD2 matching 13 bases. The trim removed 3 bases at V and 3 bases at J, leaving 5 bases unmatched. The germline CDR1 and CDR2 sequences are LGHDT and YNNKEL (reference sequence). The CDR3 runs to 16 residues. CDR3 in amino acids: CASSQVLAGGYYEQYF. The CDR3 coding sequence is TGTGCCAGCAGCCAGGTACTAGCGGGGGGGTACTACGAGCAGTACTTC.

The V gene is TRBV12-3 or TRBV12-4, the J gene TRBJ2-3; 8 bases match TRBD2. V shed 3 bases and J 5 bases; nucleotides not matched to a gene: 1. The CDR3 spans 13 residues. Here the CDR3 DNA reads TGTGCCAGCAGTTTTAGCGGGGTAGATACGCAGTATTTT. Amino acid sequence: CASSFSGVDTQYF.